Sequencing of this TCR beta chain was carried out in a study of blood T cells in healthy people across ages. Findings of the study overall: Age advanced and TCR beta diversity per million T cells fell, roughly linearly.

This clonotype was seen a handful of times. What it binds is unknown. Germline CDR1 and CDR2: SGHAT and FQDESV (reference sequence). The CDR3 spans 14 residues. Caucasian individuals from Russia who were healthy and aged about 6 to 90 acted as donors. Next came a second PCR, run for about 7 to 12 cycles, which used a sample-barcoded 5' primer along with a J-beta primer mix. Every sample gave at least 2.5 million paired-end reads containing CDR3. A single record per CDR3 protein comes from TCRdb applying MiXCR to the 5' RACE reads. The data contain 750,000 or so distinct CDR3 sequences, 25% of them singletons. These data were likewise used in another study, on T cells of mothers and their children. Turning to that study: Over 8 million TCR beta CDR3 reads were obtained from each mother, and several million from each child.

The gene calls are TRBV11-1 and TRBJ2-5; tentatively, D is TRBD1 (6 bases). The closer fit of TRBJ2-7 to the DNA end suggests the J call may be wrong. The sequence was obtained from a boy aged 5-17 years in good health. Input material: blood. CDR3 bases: TGTGCCAGCAGCCGCTCCACAGGGAATTACGAGCAGTACTTC. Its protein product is CASSRSTGNYEQYF.